This T cell receptor (beta chain) came from a study of cytomegalovirus exposure and HLA in healthy donors. Comments on this clone: Its antigen remains unknown.

The study, taken as a whole, reports: The records held CMV serostatus as the only immune exposure information. Among TCR beta chains, those listed as cytomegalovirus-associated numbered around 180. Reportedly, HLA-A and HLA-B alleles of most subjects were accurately predicted from TCR beta. Some highly shared sequence variants likely arose as a pipeline artifact.

Primers for the PCR totalled 60 Vbeta and 13 Jbeta. Repertoires were generated with immunoSEQ multiplex PCR, while TCRdb's copy carries only in-frame clones and drops some. The sample lists some 180,000 clones, about 77% occurring once. The receptor was derived from a female donor in good health and CMV-seronegative. Material: PBMCs.

The CDR3 protein is CASNGQGYTEAFF. The CDR3, as DNA: TGTGCCAGCAACGGACAGGGCTACACTGAAGCTTTCTTT. The genes are TRBV14 and TRBJ1-1, with 8 bases aligning to TRBD1. The CDR3 spans 13 residues. CDR1 SGHDN and CDR2 FVKESK come from the germline V gene. After removal of 7 bases from V and 3 bases from J, the junction contained 4 bases not matched to a gene.